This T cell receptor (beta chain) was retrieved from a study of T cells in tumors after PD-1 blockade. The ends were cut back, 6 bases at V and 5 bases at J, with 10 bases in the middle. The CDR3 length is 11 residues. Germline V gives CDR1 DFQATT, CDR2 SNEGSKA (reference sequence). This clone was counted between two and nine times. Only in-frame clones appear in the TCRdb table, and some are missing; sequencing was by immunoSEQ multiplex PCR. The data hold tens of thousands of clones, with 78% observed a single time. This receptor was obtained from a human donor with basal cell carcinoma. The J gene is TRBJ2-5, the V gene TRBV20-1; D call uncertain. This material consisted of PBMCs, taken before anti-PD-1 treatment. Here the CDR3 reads CSAWTTETQYF. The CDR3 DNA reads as TGCAGTGCGTGGACGACGGAGACCCAGTACTTC.